This TCR beta chain is from a study of cytomegalovirus exposure and HLA in healthy donors. The study's findings and limits: Most TCR sequences showed up rarely, but some public TCRs showed up in many donors.

The PCR had 60 Vbeta and 13 Jbeta primers. Profiled with immunoSEQ multiplex PCR; TCRdb holds only in-frame clones, not every one. Counted here are some 180,000 clones, 75% to 85% occurring once; the ten biggest clones make up roughly an eighth. Though probably carrying unrecorded immune exposures, donors were nominally healthy at sampling. The germline CDR1 and CDR2 sequences are SNHLY and FYNNEI. CDR3 length: 16 amino acids. With V trimmed by 6 bases and J by 1 base, 8 bases remained unmatched. This clone came up once. Its target is not known. The sequenced sample was PBMCs. The chain uses TRBV2 and TRBJ2-5, with 10 bases that match TRBD2. The receptor's source is a woman aged 30 to 39 in good health and CMV-seropositive. CDR3 nucleotide sequence: TGTGCCAGCAGCTCTCTCCTAGCGGGGGTCCAAGAGACCCAGTACTTC. Translating it yields CASSSLLAGVQETQYF.